The present TCR beta chain was sequenced within a study of blood T cell repertoires in COVID-19. Study in general: Donors in the United States, Italy and Spain gave samples during acute or convalescent COVID-19. PBMCs, B-cell-depleted T cells, or T cells provided the cDNA or gDNA that made up the material.

This CDR3 has 15 residues. Germline V gene lookup returns CDR1 SGDLS and CDR2 YYNGEE. V lost 4 bases, J lost 4 bases, and 17 bases lay in between. Authors' methods: Nucleated cell number was recorded as an estimate derived from reference gene primer amplification. Sequenced by immunoSEQ multiplex PCR; TCRdb stores in-frame clones only, minus some. That table gives V, J and clone size, and the DNA gave D and trimming. Seen here are 300,000 to 400,000 clones, more than 75% observed once, and the top ten hold under 3.5%. This TCR came from a woman younger than 30 who had recovered from COVID-19. The material sequenced was peripheral blood. The gene calls are TRBV9 and TRBJ1-2; no reliable D call. CDR3 amino acids: CASSPPQGRFYGYTF. DNA of the CDR3: TGTGCCAGCAGCCCTCCCCAAGGCAGGTTCTATGGCTACACCTTC.